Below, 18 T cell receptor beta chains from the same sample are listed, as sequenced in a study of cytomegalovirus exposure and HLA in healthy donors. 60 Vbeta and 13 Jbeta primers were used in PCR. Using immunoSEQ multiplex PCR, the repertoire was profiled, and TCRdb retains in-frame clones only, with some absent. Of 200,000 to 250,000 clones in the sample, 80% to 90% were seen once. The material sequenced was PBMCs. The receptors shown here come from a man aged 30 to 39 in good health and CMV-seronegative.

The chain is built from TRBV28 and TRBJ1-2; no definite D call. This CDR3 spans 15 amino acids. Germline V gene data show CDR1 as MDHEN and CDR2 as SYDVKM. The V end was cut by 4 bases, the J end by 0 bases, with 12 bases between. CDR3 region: CASSSQQIANYGYTF. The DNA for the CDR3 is TGTGCCAGCAGTTCGCAACAGATAGCTAACTATGGCTACACCTTC.

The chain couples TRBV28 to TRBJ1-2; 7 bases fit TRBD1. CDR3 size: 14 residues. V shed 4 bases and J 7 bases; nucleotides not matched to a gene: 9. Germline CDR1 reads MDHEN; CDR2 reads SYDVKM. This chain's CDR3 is CASSSGGSPFGYTF. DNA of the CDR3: TGTGCCAGCAGTTCAGGGGGGTCCCCCTTTGGCTACACCTTC.

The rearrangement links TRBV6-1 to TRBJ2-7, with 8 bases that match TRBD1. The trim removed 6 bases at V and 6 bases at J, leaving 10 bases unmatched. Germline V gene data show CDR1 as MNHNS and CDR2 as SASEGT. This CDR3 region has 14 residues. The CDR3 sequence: CASRQQGDSLEQYF. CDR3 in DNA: TGTGCCAGCAGGCAACAGGGGGACTCCCTCGAGCAGTACTTC.

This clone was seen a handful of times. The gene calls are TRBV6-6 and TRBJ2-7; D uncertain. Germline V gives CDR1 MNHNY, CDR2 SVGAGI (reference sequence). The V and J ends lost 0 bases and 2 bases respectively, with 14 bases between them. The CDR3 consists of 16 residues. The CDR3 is CASSYSISRLTYEQYF. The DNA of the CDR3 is TGTGCCAGCAGTTACTCGATATCCCGACTCACCTACGAGCAGTACTTC.

CDR3 nucleotide sequence: TGTGCCAGTCAGCGGGGGGGTTACAATGAGCAGTTCTTC. This translates into CASQRGGYNEQFF. The rearrangement links TRBV19 to TRBJ2-1, with 10 bases lining up with TRBD2. V gave up 8 bases and J gave up 4 bases; unmatched junction bases: 2. The CDR3 length is 13 residues. Germline CDR1 and CDR2: LNHDA and SQIVND (reference sequence).

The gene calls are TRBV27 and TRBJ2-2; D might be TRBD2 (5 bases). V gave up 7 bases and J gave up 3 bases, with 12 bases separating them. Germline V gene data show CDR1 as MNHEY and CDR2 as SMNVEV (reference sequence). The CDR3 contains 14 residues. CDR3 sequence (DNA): TGTGCCAGCACACCGGGGAGTTACACCGGGGAGCTGTTTTTT. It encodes CASTPGSYTGELFF.

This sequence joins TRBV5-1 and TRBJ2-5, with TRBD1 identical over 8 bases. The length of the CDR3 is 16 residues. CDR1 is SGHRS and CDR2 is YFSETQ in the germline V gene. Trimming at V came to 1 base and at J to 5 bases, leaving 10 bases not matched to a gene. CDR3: CASSLSGGGRVETQYF. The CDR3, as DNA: TGCGCCAGCAGCTTGTCAGGGGGCGGCCGCGTGGAGACCCAGTACTTC.

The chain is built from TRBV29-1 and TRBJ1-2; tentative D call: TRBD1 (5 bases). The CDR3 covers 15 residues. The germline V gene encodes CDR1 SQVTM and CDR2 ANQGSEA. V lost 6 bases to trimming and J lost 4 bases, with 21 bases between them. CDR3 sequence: CSVDETRWGGYGYTF. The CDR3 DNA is TGCAGCGTCGATGAGACCCGGTGGGGCGGCTATGGCTACACCTTC.

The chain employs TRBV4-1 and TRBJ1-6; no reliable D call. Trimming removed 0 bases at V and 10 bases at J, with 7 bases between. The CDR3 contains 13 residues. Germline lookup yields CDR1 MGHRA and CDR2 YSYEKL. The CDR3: CASSQEGRSPLHF. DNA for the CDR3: TGCGCCAGCAGCCAAGAAGGGAGGTCACCCCTCCACTTT.

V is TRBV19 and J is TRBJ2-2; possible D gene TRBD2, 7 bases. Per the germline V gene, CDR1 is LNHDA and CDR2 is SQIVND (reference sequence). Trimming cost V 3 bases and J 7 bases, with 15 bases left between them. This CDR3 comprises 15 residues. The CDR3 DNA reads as TGTGCCAGTAGTATGGGGGGGGCCGTTAGCGGGGAGCTGTTTTTT. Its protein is CASSMGGAVSGELFF.

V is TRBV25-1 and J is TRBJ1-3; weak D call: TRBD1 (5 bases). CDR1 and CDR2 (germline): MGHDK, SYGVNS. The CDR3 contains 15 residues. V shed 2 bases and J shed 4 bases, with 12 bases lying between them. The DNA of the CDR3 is TGTGCCAGCAGTGAACCCAGGGAGGGGGGAAACACCATATATTTT. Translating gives CASSEPREGGNTIYF. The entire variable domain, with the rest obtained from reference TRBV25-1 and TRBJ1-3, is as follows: EADIYQTPRYLVIGTGKKITLECSQTMGHDKMYWYQQDPGMELHLIHYSYGVNSTEKGDLSSESTVSRIRTEHFPLTLESARPSHTSQYLCASSEPREGGNTIYFGEGSWLTVV.

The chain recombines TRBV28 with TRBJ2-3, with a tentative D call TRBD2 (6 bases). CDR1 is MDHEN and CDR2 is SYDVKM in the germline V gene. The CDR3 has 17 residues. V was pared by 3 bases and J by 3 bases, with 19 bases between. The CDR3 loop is CASSLRVAAYRTDTQYF. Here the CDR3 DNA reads TGTGCCAGCAGTTTGAGAGTAGCGGCGTATCGGACAGATACGCAGTATTTT.

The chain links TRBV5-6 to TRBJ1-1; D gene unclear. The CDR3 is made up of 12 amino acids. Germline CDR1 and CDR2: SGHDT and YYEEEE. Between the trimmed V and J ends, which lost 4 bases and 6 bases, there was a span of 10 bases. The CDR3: CASSPRRAEAFF. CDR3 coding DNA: TGTGCCAGCAGCCCTCGGAGAGCTGAAGCTTTCTTT. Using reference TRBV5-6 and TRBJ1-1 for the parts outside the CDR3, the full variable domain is DAGVTQSPTHLIKTRGQQVTLRCSPKSGHDTVSWYQQALGQGPQFIFQYYEEEERQRGNFPDRFSGHQFPNYSSELNVNALLLGDSALYLCASSPRRAEAFFGQGTRLTVV.

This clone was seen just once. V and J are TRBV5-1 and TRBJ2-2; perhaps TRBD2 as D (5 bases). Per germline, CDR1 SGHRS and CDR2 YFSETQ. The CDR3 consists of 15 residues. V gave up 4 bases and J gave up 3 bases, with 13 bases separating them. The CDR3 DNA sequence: TGCGCCAGCAGCCGGGGAAGGGAGTACACCGGGGAGCTGTTTTTT. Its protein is CASSRGREYTGELFF.

The CDR3 bases are TGTGCCAGCGGCAGACTAGCGCCCTACAATGAGCAGTTCTTC. Its translation: CASGRLAPYNEQFF. This chain connects TRBV11-2 to TRBJ2-1, with 8 bases matching TRBD2. This CDR3 is 14 amino acids long. Germline trimming cut 8 bases from V and 2 bases from J; bases unmatched to any gene: 5. CDR1 is SGHAT and CDR2 is FQNNGV in the germline V gene.

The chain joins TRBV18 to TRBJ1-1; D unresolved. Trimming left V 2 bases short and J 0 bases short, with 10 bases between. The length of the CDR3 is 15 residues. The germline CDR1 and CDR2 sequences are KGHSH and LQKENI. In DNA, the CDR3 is TGTGCCAGCTCACCAAGGGAGAGAATGAACACTGAAGCTTTCTTT. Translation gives CASSPRERMNTEAFF.

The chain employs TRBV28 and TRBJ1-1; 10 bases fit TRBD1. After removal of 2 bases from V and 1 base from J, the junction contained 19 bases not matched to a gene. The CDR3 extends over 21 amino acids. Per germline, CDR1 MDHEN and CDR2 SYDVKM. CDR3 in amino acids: CASSLGQGVLGGGYGNTEAFF. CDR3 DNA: TGTGCCAGCAGTTTAGGACAGGGGGTTCTCGGGGGAGGTTACGGGAACACTGAAGCTTTCTTT.

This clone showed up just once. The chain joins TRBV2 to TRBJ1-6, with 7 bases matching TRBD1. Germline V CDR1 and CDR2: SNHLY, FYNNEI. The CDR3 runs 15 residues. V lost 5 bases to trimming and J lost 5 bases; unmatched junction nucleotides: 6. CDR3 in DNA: TGTGCCAGCAGTAGACGCAGGGGGGATAATTCACCCCTCCACTTT. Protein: CASSRRRGDNSPLHF.